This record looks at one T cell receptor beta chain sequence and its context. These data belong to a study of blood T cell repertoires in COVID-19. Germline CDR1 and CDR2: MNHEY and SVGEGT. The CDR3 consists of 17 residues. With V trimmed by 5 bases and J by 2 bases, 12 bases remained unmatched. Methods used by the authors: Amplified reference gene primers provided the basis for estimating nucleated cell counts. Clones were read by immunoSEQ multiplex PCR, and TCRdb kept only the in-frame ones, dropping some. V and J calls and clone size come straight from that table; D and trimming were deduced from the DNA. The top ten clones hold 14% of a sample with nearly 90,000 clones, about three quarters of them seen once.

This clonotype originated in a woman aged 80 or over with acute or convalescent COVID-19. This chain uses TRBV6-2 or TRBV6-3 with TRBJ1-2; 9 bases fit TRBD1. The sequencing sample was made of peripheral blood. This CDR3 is CASSTGTGRIGNYGYTF. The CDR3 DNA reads TGTGCCAGCAGTACCGGGACAGGGAGGATCGGCAACTATGGCTACACCTTC.